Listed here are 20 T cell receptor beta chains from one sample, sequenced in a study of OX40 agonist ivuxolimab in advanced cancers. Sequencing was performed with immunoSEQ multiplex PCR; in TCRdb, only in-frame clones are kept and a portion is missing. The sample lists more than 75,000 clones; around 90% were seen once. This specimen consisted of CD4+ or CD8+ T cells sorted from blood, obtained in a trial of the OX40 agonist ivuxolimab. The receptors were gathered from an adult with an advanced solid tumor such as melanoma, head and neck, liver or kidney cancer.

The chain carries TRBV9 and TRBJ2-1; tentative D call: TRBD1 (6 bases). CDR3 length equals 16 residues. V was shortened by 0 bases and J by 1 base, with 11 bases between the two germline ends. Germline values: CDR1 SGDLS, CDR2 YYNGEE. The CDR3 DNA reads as TGTGCCAGCAGCGTAGGGAGGACAGCTTCCTACAATGAGCAGTTCTTC. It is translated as CASSVGRTASYNEQFF.

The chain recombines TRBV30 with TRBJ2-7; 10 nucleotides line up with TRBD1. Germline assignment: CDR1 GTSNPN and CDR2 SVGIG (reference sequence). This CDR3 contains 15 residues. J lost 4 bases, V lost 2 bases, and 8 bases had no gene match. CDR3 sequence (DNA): TGTGCCTGGAGTCGCCCGGGACAGGGGAAATACGAGCAGTACTTC. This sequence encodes CAWSRPGQGKYEQYF.

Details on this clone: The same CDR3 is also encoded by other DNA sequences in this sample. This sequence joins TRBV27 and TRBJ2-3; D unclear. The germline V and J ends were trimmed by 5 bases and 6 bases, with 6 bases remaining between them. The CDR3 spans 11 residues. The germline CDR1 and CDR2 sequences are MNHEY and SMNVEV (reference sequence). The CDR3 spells CASSLGDTQYF. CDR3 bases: TGTGCCAGCAGTCTTGGTGATACGCAGTATTTT.

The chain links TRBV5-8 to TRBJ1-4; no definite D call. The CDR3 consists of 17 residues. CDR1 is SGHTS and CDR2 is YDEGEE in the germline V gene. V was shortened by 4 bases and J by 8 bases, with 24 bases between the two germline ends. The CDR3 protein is CASSQAPSLSPAEKLFF. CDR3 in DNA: TGTGCCAGCAGCCAGGCCCCGTCGCTTAGCCCGGCGGAAAAACTGTTTTTT.

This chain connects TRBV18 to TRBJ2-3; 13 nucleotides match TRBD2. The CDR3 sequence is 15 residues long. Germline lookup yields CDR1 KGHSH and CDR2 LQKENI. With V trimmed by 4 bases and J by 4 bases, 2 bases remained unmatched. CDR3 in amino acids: CASSRTSGRSDTQYF. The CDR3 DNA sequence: TGTGCCAGCTCACGGACTAGCGGGAGATCAGATACGCAGTATTTT. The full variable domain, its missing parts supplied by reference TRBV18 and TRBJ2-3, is NAGVMQNPRHLVRRRGQEARLRCSPMKGHSHVYWYRQLPEEGLKFMVYLQKENIIDESGMPKERFSAEFPKEGPSILRIQQVVRGDSAAYFCASSRTSGRSDTQYFGPGTRLTVL.

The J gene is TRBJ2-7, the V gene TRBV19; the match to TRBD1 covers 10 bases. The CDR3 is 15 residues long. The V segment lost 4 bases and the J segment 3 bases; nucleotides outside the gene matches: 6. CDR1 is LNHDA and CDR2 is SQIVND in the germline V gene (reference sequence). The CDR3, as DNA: TGTGCCAGTAGTACTTCCGGGACAGGGGTCTACGAGCAGTACTTC. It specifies CASSTSGTGVYEQYF.

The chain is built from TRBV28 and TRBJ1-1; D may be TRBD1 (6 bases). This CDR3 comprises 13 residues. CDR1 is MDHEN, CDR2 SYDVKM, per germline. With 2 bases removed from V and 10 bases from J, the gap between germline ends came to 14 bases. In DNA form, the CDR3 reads TGTGCCAGCAGTTTAAACGGGGGCTCGGGAGCTTTCTTT. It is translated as CASSLNGGSGAFF. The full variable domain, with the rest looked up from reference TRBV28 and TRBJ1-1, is DVKVTQSSRYLVKRTGEKVFLECVQDMDHENMFWYRQDPGLGLRLIYFSYDVKMKEKGDIPEGYSVSREKKERFSLILESASTNQTSMYLCASSLNGGSGAFFGQGTRLTVV.

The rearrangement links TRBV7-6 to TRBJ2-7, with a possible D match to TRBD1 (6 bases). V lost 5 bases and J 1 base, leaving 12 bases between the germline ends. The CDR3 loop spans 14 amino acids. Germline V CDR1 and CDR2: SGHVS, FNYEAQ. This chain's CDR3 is CASSLQGLSYEQYF. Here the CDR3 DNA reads TGTGCCAGCAGCCTACAGGGTTTATCCTACGAGCAGTACTTC. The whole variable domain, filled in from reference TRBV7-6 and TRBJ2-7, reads GAGVSQSPRYKVTKRGQDVALRCDPISGHVSLYWYRQALGQGPEFLTYFNYEAQQDKSGLPNDRFSAERPEGSISTLTIQRTEQRDSAMYRCASSLQGLSYEQYFGPGTRLTVT.

Written as DNA, the CDR3 is TGTGCCAGCAGCAAAGAGGATCCGGGACAGGGGGTCGGGGAGCTGTTTTTT. Translating it yields CASSKEDPGQGVGELFF. The J gene is TRBJ2-2, the V gene TRBV21-1; whether TRBD1, the table's D call, matches the DNA was not checked. TRBV21-1 is a known pseudogene. This CDR3 spans 17 amino acids.

CDR3 nucleotide sequence: TGTGCCGCGGGGGGGTACAATGAGCAGTTCTTC. This translates into CAAGGYNEQFF. The chain couples TRBV2 to TRBJ2-1; 9 nucleotides line up with TRBD2. The CDR3 covers 11 residues. Germline V lookup: CDR1 SNHLY, CDR2 FYNNEI. With V trimmed by 11 bases and J by 4 bases, 0 bases remained unmatched. The variable domain in full, with the rest retrieved from reference TRBV2 and TRBJ2-1, is EPEVTQTPSHQVTQMGQEVILRCVPISNHLYFYWYRQILGQKVEFLVSFYNNEISEKSEIFDDQFSVERPDGSNFTLKIRSTKLEDSAMYFCAAGGYNEQFFGPGTRLTVL.

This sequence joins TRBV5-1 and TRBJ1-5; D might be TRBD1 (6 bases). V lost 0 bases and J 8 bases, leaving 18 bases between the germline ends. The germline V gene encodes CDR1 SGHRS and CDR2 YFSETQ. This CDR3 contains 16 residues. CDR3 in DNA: TGCGCCAGCAGCTTGGTACGGGGGCCCCCAAGGAAGCCCCAGCATTTT. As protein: CASSLVRGPPRKPQHF.

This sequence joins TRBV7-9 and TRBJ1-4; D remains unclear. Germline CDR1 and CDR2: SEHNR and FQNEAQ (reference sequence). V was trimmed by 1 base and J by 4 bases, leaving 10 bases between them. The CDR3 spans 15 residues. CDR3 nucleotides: TGTGCCAGCAGCTTAGTTTGGACCCTTAATGAAAAACTGTTTTTT. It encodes CASSLVWTLNEKLFF.

The CDR3 spells CASIARPGGTDTQYF. The CDR3 DNA is TGTGCCAGCATTGCGAGGCCAGGGGGCACAGATACGCAGTATTTT. This rearrangement joins TRBV6-5 to TRBJ2-3; possibly TRBD1 for D (6 bases). The V and J ends lost 7 bases and 1 base respectively, with 15 bases between them. This CDR3 is built from 15 residues. The germline V gene has CDR1 MNHEY and CDR2 SVGAGI.

The CDR3 DNA reads as TGCAGCGTTGTGCCCAGTTCGGGTGGGACTGAAGCTTTCTTT. Translating gives CSVVPSSGGTEAFF. The rearrangement joins TRBV29-1 to TRBJ1-1; D unclear. The CDR3 runs to 14 residues. V lost 4 bases and J lost 5, with 17 bases in between. CDR1 is SQVTM, CDR2 ANQGSEA, per germline.

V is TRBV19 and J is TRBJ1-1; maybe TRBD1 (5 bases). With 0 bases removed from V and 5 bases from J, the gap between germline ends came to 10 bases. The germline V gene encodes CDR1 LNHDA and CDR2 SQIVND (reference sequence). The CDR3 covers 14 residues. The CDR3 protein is CASSIDRAGTEAFF. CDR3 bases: TGTGCCAGTAGTATAGACAGGGCGGGGACTGAAGCTTTCTTT. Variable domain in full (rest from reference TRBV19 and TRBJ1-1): DGGITQSPKYLFRKEGQNVTLSCEQNLNHDAMYWYRQDPGQGLRLIYYSQIVNDFQKGDIAEGYSVSREKKESFPLTVTSAQKNPTAFYLCASSIDRAGTEAFFGQGTRLTVV.

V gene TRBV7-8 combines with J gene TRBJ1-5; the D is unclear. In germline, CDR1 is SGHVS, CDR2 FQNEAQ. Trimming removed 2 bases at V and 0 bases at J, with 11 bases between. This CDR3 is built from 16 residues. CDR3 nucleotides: TGTGCCAGCAGCTTATGGGCAGTATATAGCAATCAGCCCCAGCATTTT. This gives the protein CASSLWAVYSNQPQHF.

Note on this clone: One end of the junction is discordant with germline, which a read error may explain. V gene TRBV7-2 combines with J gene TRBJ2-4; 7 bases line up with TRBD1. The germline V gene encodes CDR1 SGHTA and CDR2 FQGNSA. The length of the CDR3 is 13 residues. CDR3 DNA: TGTGCCAGCAGCTTAGCGTGGGGGACAGAGTTCGACTTC. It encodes CASSLAWGTEFDF.

CDR3 in amino acids: CASSETVNTGELFF. CDR3 nucleotides: TGCGCCAGCAGCGAGACAGTGAACACCGGGGAGCTGTTTTTT. The V call is TRBV5-1, the J call TRBJ2-2, with a tentative D call TRBD1 (5 bases). From germline, CDR1 is SGHRS and CDR2 YFSETQ. Trimming removed 4 bases from V and 1 base from J, with 8 bases in between. The CDR3 length is 14 residues.

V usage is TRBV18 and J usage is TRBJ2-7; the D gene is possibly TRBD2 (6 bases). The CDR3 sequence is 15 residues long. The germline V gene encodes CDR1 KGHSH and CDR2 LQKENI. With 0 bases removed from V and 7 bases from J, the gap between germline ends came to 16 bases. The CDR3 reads CASSPPQGGLREQYF. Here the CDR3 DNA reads TGTGCCAGCTCACCACCCCAGGGAGGTTTGAGGGAGCAGTACTTC.

The chain's CDR3 is CASSLTWNTGELFF. CDR3 in DNA: TGTGCCAGCAGCTTGACATGGAACACCGGGGAGCTGTTTTTT. The genes are TRBV7-6 and TRBJ2-2; no clear D. The CDR3 runs 14 residues. V was trimmed by 3 bases and J by 1 base, leaving 6 bases between them. From germline, CDR1 is SGHVS and CDR2 FNYEAQ.